These 13 T cell receptor beta chains were sequenced from one sample in a study of blood T cell repertoires in COVID-19. Generated by immunoSEQ multiplex PCR, the TCRdb table keeps only in-frame clones and is missing some. The sample lists about 250,000 clones, 70% to 90% occurring once. The sequencing input was peripheral blood. These receptors were collected from a young man with active or convalescent COVID-19.

This clone has a handful of counts. This chain links TRBV27 with TRBJ1-4; 9 bases fit TRBD1. The junction had 5 bases not matched to a gene; V was cut back by 5 bases and J by 7 bases. Per the germline V gene, CDR1 is MNHEY and CDR2 is SMNVEV (reference sequence). This CDR3 has 14 amino acids. The CDR3 coding sequence is TGTGCCAGCAGTCTCCCGGGACAGGGTGAAAAACTGTTTTTT. It encodes CASSLPGQGEKLFF.

The gene calls are TRBV10-1 and TRBJ2-1; 9 bases line up with TRBD2. Trimming removed 2 bases from V and 6 bases from J; junction bases left unmatched: 5. CDR1 WNHNN and CDR2 SYGVQD come from the germline V gene (reference sequence). The CDR3 has 15 residues. CDR3 residues: CASSEPRGGINEQFF. The CDR3 nucleotides read TGCGCCAGCAGTGAGCCGCGGGGGGGAATCAATGAGCAGTTCTTC.

The chain employs TRBV2 and TRBJ2-7, with 10 bases aligning to TRBD2. The CDR3 is made up of 14 amino acids. Germline CDR1 reads SNHLY; CDR2 reads FYNNEI. V gave up 7 bases and J gave up 6 bases; unmatched junction bases: 9. In DNA form, the CDR3 reads TGTGCCAGCATCTACGAGCGGGGGGGCCTCGAGCAGTACTTC. Translated, it gives CASIYERGGLEQYF.

The chain uses TRBV7-8 and TRBJ2-1; D gene ambiguous. The CDR3 has 11 amino acids. V lost 5 bases and J 10 bases, leaving 9 bases between the germline ends. Germline-derived CDR1 and CDR2 are SGHVS and FQNEAQ. The CDR3: CASSPVVEQFF. The CDR3 coding sequence is TGTGCCAGCAGCCCCGTCGTGGAGCAGTTCTTC.

This chain links TRBV27 with TRBJ1-5, with TRBD1 matching 7 bases. Trimming at V came to 6 bases and at J to 9 bases, leaving 14 bases not matched to a gene. Germline lookup yields CDR1 MNHEY and CDR2 SMNVEV (reference sequence). The CDR3 runs to 15 residues. The CDR3 is CASSPQGVRFRPQHF. The CDR3 DNA reads TGTGCCAGCAGCCCCCAGGGGGTAAGATTTCGGCCCCAGCATTTT.

V gene TRBV19 combines with J gene TRBJ1-1; possibly TRBD1 for D (6 bases). V was pared by 4 bases and J by 3 bases, with 9 bases between. Per the germline V gene, CDR1 is LNHDA and CDR2 is SQIVND (reference sequence). The CDR3 totals 13 residues. The CDR3 reads CASSRNRDTEAFF. The CDR3 region has the DNA TGTGCCAGTAGTAGAAACAGGGACACTGAAGCTTTCTTT.

The gene calls are TRBV30 and TRBJ2-3; no firm D call. The V end was cut by 0 bases, the J end by 11 bases, with 9 bases between. Germline loops: CDR1 GTSNPN, CDR2 SVGIG (reference sequence). This CDR3 has 11 amino acids. CDR3 nucleotide sequence: TGTGCCTGGAGTGTAAGCCTATGGCAGTATTTT. This encodes CAWSVSLWQYF.

The chain has TRBV7-6 and TRBJ2-1; 10 bases are a match to TRBD1. V shed 4 bases and J 2 bases; nucleotides not matched to a gene: 5. The CDR3 sequence is 16 residues long. Germline V gives CDR1 SGHVS, CDR2 FNYEAQ. The CDR3 coding sequence is TGTGCCAGCAGCTCAATGACAGGGGGCCCCTACAATGAGCAGTTCTTC. It specifies CASSSMTGGPYNEQFF. Filled out from reference TRBV7-6 and TRBJ2-1, the complete variable domain reads GAGVSQSPRYKVTKRGQDVALRCDPISGHVSLYWYRQALGQGPEFLTYFNYEAQQDKSGLPNDRFSAERPEGSISTLTIQRTEQRDSAMYRCASSSMTGGPYNEQFFGPGTRLTVL.

V is TRBV13 and J is TRBJ1-4; no clear D gene. CDR3 length: 15 amino acids. Trimming removed 4 bases at V and 5 bases at J, with 14 bases between. Germline V gene lookup returns CDR1 PRHDT and CDR2 FYEKMQ (reference sequence). CDR3 sequence: CASSSGAEENEKLFF. CDR3 nucleotides: TGTGCCAGCAGCTCAGGAGCGGAAGAGAATGAAAAACTGTTTTTT.

V is TRBV9 and J is TRBJ1-5; D not certain. CDR1 is SGDLS, CDR2 YYNGEE, per germline. The length of the CDR3 is 15 residues. Trimming cost V 0 bases and J 4 bases, with 11 bases left between them. CDR3 nucleotides: TGTGCCAGCAGCGTAGATCTTGATCGGAATCAGCCCCAGCATTTT. Its protein product is CASSVDLDRNQPQHF.

The chain links TRBV13 to TRBJ2-1, with 9 bases fitting TRBD1. The CDR3 spans 16 residues. Trimming removed 5 bases from V and 0 bases from J; junction bases left unmatched: 5. CDR1 is PRHDT, CDR2 FYEKMQ, per germline (reference sequence). DNA of the CDR3: TGTGCCAGCAGCGGGACAGGGAAGAGCTCCTACAATGAGCAGTTCTTC. Its protein product is CASSGTGKSSYNEQFF.

CDR3 residues: CASSPQGRNTEAFF. The CDR3 region has the DNA TGTGCCAGCAGTCCACAGGGAAGGAACACTGAAGCTTTCTTT. This chain connects TRBV27 to TRBJ1-1, with D possibly matching TRBD1 (6 bases). This CDR3 comprises 14 residues. V was pared by 5 bases and J by 1 base, with 11 bases between. CDR1 and CDR2 (germline): MNHEY, SMNVEV (reference sequence).

This chain links TRBV6-1 with TRBJ1-2; D gene ambiguous. Germline loops: CDR1 MNHNS, CDR2 SASEGT. The CDR3 spans 13 residues. V dropped 2 bases and J dropped 8 bases, with 12 bases sitting between them. CDR3 sequence: CASSELLGGGYTF. The CDR3 nucleotides read TGTGCCAGCAGTGAATTATTAGGAGGCGGCTACACCTTC.